This T cell receptor beta chain was identified during a study of T cells in Graves' hyperthyroidism and ophthalmopathy. Germline V gives CDR1 KGHDR, CDR2 SFDVKD. The CDR3 is 14 residues long. The V gene lost 3 bases and the J gene lost 4 bases, with 11 bases spanning the gap. It was RNA transcripts that yielded the amplified TCR beta CDR3 regions. The HTBI primer set served for first-round RT-PCR of the TCR CDR3. TCRdb re-analysed the multiplex PCR reads in MiXCR, keeping a single row per CDR3 protein. The sample records about 350,000 distinct CDR3 sequences, approximately 15% being singletons. The specimen was blood. The sequence was obtained from a woman between 25 and 40 years old with Graves' hyperthyroidism. The chain carries TRBV24-1 and TRBJ1-2; D is possibly TRBD1 (5 bases). The CDR3 DNA reads as TGTGCCACCAGTGATCTCTCAACAGGCTATGGCTACACCTTC. Protein: CATSDLSTGYGYTF.